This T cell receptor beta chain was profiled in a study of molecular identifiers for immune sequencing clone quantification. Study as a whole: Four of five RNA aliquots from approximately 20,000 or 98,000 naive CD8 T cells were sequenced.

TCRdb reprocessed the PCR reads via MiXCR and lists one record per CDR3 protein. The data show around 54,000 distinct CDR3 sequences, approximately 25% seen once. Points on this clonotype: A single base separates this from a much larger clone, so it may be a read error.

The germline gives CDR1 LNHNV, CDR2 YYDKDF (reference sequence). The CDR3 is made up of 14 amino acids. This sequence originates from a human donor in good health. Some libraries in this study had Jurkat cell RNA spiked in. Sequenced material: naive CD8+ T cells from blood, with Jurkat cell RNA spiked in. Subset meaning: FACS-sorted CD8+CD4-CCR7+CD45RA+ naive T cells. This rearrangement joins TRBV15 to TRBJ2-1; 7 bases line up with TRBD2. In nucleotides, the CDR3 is TGTGCCACCAGTTCGGGAGGCGCCTACAATGCGCAGTTCTTC. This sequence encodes CATSSGGAYNAQFF.